The 16 T cell receptor beta chains given below trace back to one sample, sequenced in a study of identical twins. TCRdb passed the 5' RACE reads through MiXCR, listing each CDR3 protein once. The profile shows 450,000 to 650,000 distinct CDR3 sequences, about 16% of them singletons. In addition, the sample was reused for a study of yellow fever vaccine responses in identical twins.

Sample: CD4+ T cells sorted from blood. The receptor set was obtained from a woman under 30 in good health.

V usage is TRBV27 and J usage is TRBJ1-6; D possibly corresponds to TRBD1 (6 bases). V was trimmed by 3 bases and J by 5 bases, leaving 11 bases between them. The germline CDR1 and CDR2 sequences are MNHEY and SMNVEV (reference sequence). The CDR3 totals 15 residues. In nucleotides, the CDR3 is TGTGCCAGCAGTTTCCGAGGGGGGAATAATTCACCCCTCCACTTT. It encodes CASSFRGGNNSPLHF.

This sequence joins TRBV28 and TRBJ1-5; no clear D. V gave up 6 bases and J gave up 3 bases, with 9 bases separating them. Germline loops: CDR1 MDHEN, CDR2 SYDVKM. This CDR3 is 13 amino acids long. CDR3 in DNA: TGTGCCAGCAGCCTCCAGTTCAATCAGCCCCAGCATTTT. Encoded protein: CASSLQFNQPQHF.

This clonotype came up a few times. The chain uses TRBV20-1 and TRBJ1-2; 8 positions match TRBD1. Germline trimming cut 1 base from V and 2 bases from J; bases unmatched to any gene: 3. The CDR3 runs to 14 residues. The germline CDR1 and CDR2 sequences are DFQATT and SNEGSKA (reference sequence). DNA of the CDR3: TGCAGTGCTAGAGGGACAGGGCAGAACTATGGCTACACCTTC. The encoded protein is CSARGTGQNYGYTF.

This clonotype was detected a few times. The J gene is TRBJ2-1, the V gene TRBV28; 14 positions match TRBD2. The junction had 3 bases not matched to a gene; V was cut back by 5 bases and J by 9 bases. The CDR3 has 14 residues. Germline V gene data show CDR1 as MDHEN and CDR2 as SYDVKM. The CDR3 spells CASSGTSGRPEQFF. CDR3 DNA: TGTGCCAGCAGTGGGACTAGCGGGAGACCTGAGCAGTTCTTC.

This clonotype was seen once. The genes are TRBV4-1 and TRBJ2-1, with D tentatively TRBD2 (6 bases). Trimming pared 8 bases from V and 6 bases from J, leaving 14 bases between. CDR1 is MGHRA, CDR2 YSYEKL, per germline. The CDR3 has 13 residues. CDR3 in DNA: TGCGCCAGCCAGTGGGACTCATTCAATGAGCAGTTCTTC. Amino acids: CASQWDSFNEQFF.

This clonotype was counted between two and nine times. CDR3 region: CASSVGRGGFRETQYF. As DNA, the CDR3 is TGTGCCAGCAGCGTAGGGCGGGGGGGCTTCCGAGAGACCCAGTACTTC. The gene calls are TRBV12-3 or TRBV12-4 and TRBJ2-5; TRBD2 matches at 9 bases. J was trimmed by 4 bases and V by 6 bases; bases with no gene match: 12. The CDR3 extends over 16 amino acids.

The chain combines TRBV7-9 with TRBJ2-7, with TRBD1 matching 7 bases. CDR3 length equals 14 residues. CDR1 is SEHNR and CDR2 is FQNEAQ in the germline V gene (reference sequence). Trimming cost V 4 bases and J 1 base; bases outside gene matches: 4. DNA for the CDR3: TGTGCCAGCAGCTCAGACAGGGCGTCCTACGAGCAGTACGTC. Amino acids: CASSSDRASYEQYV.

V is TRBV24-1 and J is TRBJ1-5; no reliable D call. The germline V gene encodes CDR1 KGHDR and CDR2 SFDVKD. The germline V and J ends were trimmed by 5 bases and 10 bases, with 11 bases remaining between them. The CDR3 has 12 residues. CDR3 sequence (DNA): TGTGCCACCAGTGGCCCCCTTGGTCCCCAGCATTTT. This translates into CATSGPLGPQHF.

This clonotype has a handful of counts. The chain recombines TRBV20-1 with TRBJ2-3; possibly TRBD2 for D (5 bases). Trimming removed 5 bases at V and 6 bases at J, with 9 bases between. CDR1 and CDR2 from the germline V gene are DFQATT and SNEGSKA (reference sequence). The CDR3 contains 11 residues. The CDR3 DNA is TGCAGTGCTTACGGGGTTGATACGCAGTATTTT. Its translation: CSAYGVDTQYF.

There are a few counts of this clonotype. The chain carries TRBV10-2 and TRBJ2-3; TRBD2 matches at 8 bases. Trimming took 11 bases from V and 4 from J; bases not matched to a gene: 11. Germline lookup yields CDR1 WSHSY and CDR2 SAAADI. The CDR3 length is 14 residues. CDR3 sequence (DNA): TGCGCCGCGGGCCCCGGCGGGAGGCCAGATACGCAGTATTTT. It specifies CAAGPGGRPDTQYF.

This clonotype was observed a few times. This chain links TRBV7-3 with TRBJ2-2; no clear D. V was pared by 6 bases and J by 3 bases, with 17 bases between. Germline assignment: CDR1 SGHTA and CDR2 FQGTGA. The CDR3 contains 16 residues. The CDR3 nucleotides read TGTGCCAGCAGTATTACCCCCCTCTCGGACACCGGGGAGCTGTTTTTT. As protein: CASSITPLSDTGELFF. The full variable domain, its missing parts supplied by reference TRBV7-3 and TRBJ2-2, is GAGVSQTPSNKVTEKGKYVELRCDPISGHTALYWYRQSLGQGPEFLIYFQGTGAADDSGLPNDRFFAVRPEGSVSTLKIQRTERGDSAVYLCASSITPLSDTGELFFGEGSRLTVL.

This chain connects TRBV6-2 or TRBV6-3 to TRBJ2-7, with D possibly TRBD2 on 5 matching bases. V lost 0 bases to trimming and J lost 2 bases, with 8 bases between them. Germline V gene data show CDR1 as MNHEY and CDR2 as SVGEGT. This CDR3 spans 14 amino acids. The CDR3, as DNA: TGTGCCAGCAGTTACTCTGCGGGTGCCTACGAGCAGTACGTC. Residues: CASSYSAGAYEQYV.

This clonotype was observed a few times. The chain combines TRBV7-3 with TRBJ2-1; TRBD1 agrees at 9 bases. V lost 0 bases and J lost 5; bases outside the gene matches: 5. The germline V gene encodes CDR1 SGHTA and CDR2 FQGTGA. The CDR3 has 16 residues. The CDR3: CASSLTAGTGNNEQFF. CDR3 DNA: TGTGCCAGCAGCTTAACCGCCGGGACAGGGAACAATGAGCAGTTCTTC.

This rearrangement joins TRBV7-2 to TRBJ1-2; possibly TRBD1 for D (5 bases). CDR1 SGHTA and CDR2 FQGNSA come from the germline V gene. The CDR3 totals 15 residues. Trimming pared 2 bases from V and 1 base from J, leaving 11 bases between. CDR3 region: CASSLLGVLNYGYTF. The DNA of the CDR3 is TGTGCCAGCAGCTTACTGGGGGTACTTAACTATGGCTACACCTTC.

This clonotype was seen only a few times. The chain links TRBV7-8 to TRBJ2-5, with TRBD2 matching 9 bases. CDR1 is SGHVS, CDR2 FQNEAQ, per germline. The J segment lost 2 bases and the V segment lost 7 bases, leaving 8 bases of the junction unmatched. CDR3 length: 15 amino acids. The CDR3 DNA sequence: TGTGCCAGCAACGTCTTAGCGGGAGCTCAAGAGACCCAGTACTTC. It codes for CASNVLAGAQETQYF.

The V and J genes are TRBV5-6 and TRBJ1-6; no reliable D call. CDR3 length equals 16 residues. Germline CDR1 SGHDT, CDR2 YYEEEE. V was cut by 0 bases and J by 6 bases, with 13 bases left in between. This chain's CDR3 is CASSLGTGFSNSPLHF. CDR3 sequence (DNA): TGTGCCAGCAGCTTGGGGACGGGTTTCAGTAATTCACCCCTCCACTTT.